This TCR beta chain was captured by sequencing in a study of blood T cell repertoires in COVID-19. V was cut by 4 bases and J by 6 bases, with 11 bases left in between. Per germline, CDR1 SGHRS and CDR2 YFSETQ. The CDR3 loop spans 12 amino acids. Assay used: immunoSEQ multiplex PCR; TCRdb lists only in-frame clones, some missing. The sample shows 200,000 to 250,000 clones, roughly 85% of them seen only once. The sequence derives from a man aged 50 or older with COVID-19, enrolled during active disease. The V and J genes are TRBV5-1 and TRBJ2-7; D possibly corresponds to TRBD1 (6 bases). The sample was peripheral blood. CDR3 sequence reads: CASSSTGTEQYF. CDR3 nucleotide sequence: TGCGCCAGCAGCAGTACAGGGACCGAGCAGTACTTC. Based on the CDR3 plus reference TRBV5-1 and TRBJ2-7, the full variable domain is KAGVTQTPRYLIKTRGQQVTLSCSPISGHRSVSWYQQTPGQGLQFLFEYFSETQRNKGNFPGRFSGRQFSNSRSEMNVSTLELGDSALYLCASSSTGTEQYFGPGTRLTVT.